Below, 3 T cell receptor beta chains from the same sample are listed, as sequenced in a study of neurological immune-mediated disorders. TCRdb passed the 5' RACE reads through MiXCR, listing each CDR3 protein once. The sample holds tens of thousands of distinct CDR3 sequences; around a sixth are singletons and the top ten take 7.5%. The sequenced sample consisted of CD8+ T cells from blood. These TCRs come from a woman under 30 with multiple sclerosis.

This clonotype was detected ten times or more. This chain links TRBV27 with TRBJ1-4; D call uncertain. This CDR3 is 11 amino acids long. Trimming shortened V by 6 bases and J by 5 bases, and 4 bases separated the two germline ends. Per germline, CDR1 MNHEY and CDR2 SMNVEV (reference sequence). CDR3 loop: CASRRNEKLFF. The CDR3 nucleotides read TGTGCCAGCAGACGAAATGAAAAACTGTTTTTT.

The chain uses TRBV20-1 and TRBJ2-1; TRBD2 matches at 8 bases. This CDR3 contains 17 residues. V lost 0 bases to trimming and J lost 0 bases; unmatched junction nucleotides: 7. Germline CDR1 and CDR2: DFQATT and SNEGSKA (reference sequence). The CDR3 loop is CSARDEAAGASYNEQFF. CDR3 nucleotide sequence: TGCAGTGCTAGAGATGAGGCAGCGGGAGCCTCCTACAATGAGCAGTTCTTC.

The chain has TRBV29-1 and TRBJ1-1; no firm D call. V dropped 6 bases and J dropped 2 bases, with 10 bases sitting between them. This CDR3 contains 12 residues. The germline CDR1 and CDR2 sequences are SQVTM and ANQGSEA. This CDR3 reads CSVESVNTEAFF. CDR3 nucleotides: TGCAGCGTAGAAAGCGTCAACACTGAAGCTTTCTTT.